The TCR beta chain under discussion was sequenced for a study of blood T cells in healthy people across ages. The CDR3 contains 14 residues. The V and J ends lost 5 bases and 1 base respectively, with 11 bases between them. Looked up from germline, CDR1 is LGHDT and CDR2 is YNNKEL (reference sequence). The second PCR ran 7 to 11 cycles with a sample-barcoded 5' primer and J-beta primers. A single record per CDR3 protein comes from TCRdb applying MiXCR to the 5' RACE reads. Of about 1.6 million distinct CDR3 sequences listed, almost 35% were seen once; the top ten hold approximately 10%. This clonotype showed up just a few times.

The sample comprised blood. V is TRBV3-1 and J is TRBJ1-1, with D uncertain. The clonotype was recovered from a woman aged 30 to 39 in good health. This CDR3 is CASSRAGANTEAFF. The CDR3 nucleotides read TGTGCCAGCAGCAGGGCAGGCGCGAACACTGAAGCTTTCTTT.